This TCR beta chain was recorded in a study of blood T cell repertoires in COVID-19. Trimming at V came to 2 bases and at J to 3 bases, leaving 4 bases not matched to a gene. This CDR3 spans 15 amino acids. Germline V lookup: CDR1 KGHDR, CDR2 SFDVKD. Clones were read by immunoSEQ multiplex PCR, and TCRdb kept only the in-frame ones, dropping some. The sample consists of about 210,000 clones, 83% of them appearing once. The sequence derives from a middle-aged woman with active or convalescent COVID-19. The sample was peripheral blood. This sequence joins TRBV24-1 and TRBJ2-3; 7 bases line up with TRBD1. This chain's CDR3 is CATSDSSQGTDTQYF. CDR3 sequence (DNA): TGTGCCACCAGTGATTCCTCACAGGGGACAGATACGCAGTATTTT.